This T cell receptor beta chain was sequenced in a study of OX40 agonist ivuxolimab in advanced cancers. Study-level information: Those enrolled were 80% to 85% male, with a mean age of approximately 60 years and ages from roughly 20 to 85.

The CDR3 has 16 residues. Germline V gives CDR1 SGHRS, CDR2 YFSETQ. The junction had 9 bases not matched to a gene; V was cut back by 2 bases and J by 4 bases. The count of this clone is one. Its antigen is not known. Measured with immunoSEQ multiplex PCR; TCRdb has only the in-frame clones, and not every one. The sample records around 100,000 clones, almost 90% being singletons. Whole-study findings and limits: Averaging showed that CD8+ T cells had more expanded clones than CD4+ did.

The sample was CD4+ or CD8+ T cells sorted from blood, taken in a trial of the OX40 agonist ivuxolimab. The V gene is TRBV5-1, the J gene TRBJ2-1, with 7 positions matching TRBD1. This clonotype was sampled from an adult with an advanced solid tumor such as melanoma, head and neck, liver or kidney cancer. CDR3 in DNA: TGCGCCAGCAGCTTACAACCGTCGACAGGGTACAATGAGCAGTTCTTC. This encodes CASSLQPSTGYNEQFF.